These 30 T cell receptor beta chains share one sample of origin, sequenced in a study of blood T cells in healthy people across ages (dated by TCRdb to the mid-2010s). Receptor amplification or capture employed 5' RACE. The listed sequencing device is Illumina HiSeq 2500. A second roughly 7 to 12 cycle PCR used a sample-barcoded 5' primer and a J-beta primer mix. TCRdb reworked the public reads: Q25 trimming with fastp, MiXCR clone assembly, productive beta chains retained. Entries are consolidated by CDR3 protein sequence, retaining the most common genes and DNA. The sample table records some 850,000 distinct CDR3 sequences; about 26% of these occur just once. The ten most abundant clones make up over 2.5% of the sample. The same data also contributed to another study, on T cells of mothers and their children.

Specimen: blood. These receptors came from a boy between 5 and 17 years old in good health.

CDR3 protein: CASSLVSSPASGNTIYF. The CDR3 DNA reads as TGTGCCAGCAGCTTAGTCTCGAGTCCTGCCTCTGGAAACACCATATATTTT. V is TRBV7-2 and J is TRBJ1-3; D gene ambiguous. V was cut by 1 base and J by 0 bases, with 13 bases left in between. The length of the CDR3 is 17 residues. Germline loops: CDR1 SGHTA, CDR2 FQGNSA. The complete variable domain, with remaining parts taken from reference TRBV7-2 and TRBJ1-3, reads GAGVSQSPSNKVTEKGKDVELRCDPISGHTALYWYRQSLGQGLEFLIYFQGNSAPDKSGLPSDRFSAERTGGSVSTLTIQRTQQEDSAVYLCASSLVSSPASGNTIYFGEGSWLTVV.

This clonotype was observed a handful of times. The V and J genes are TRBV20-1 and TRBJ2-1; 7 bases are shared with TRBD2. Near its end, the DNA agrees better with TRBJ2-5, so the J call may be wrong. Germline CDR1 reads DFQATT; CDR2 reads SNEGSKA (reference sequence). The CDR3 has 13 residues. The CDR3 is CSAIKAGQETQYF. CDR3 coding DNA: TGCAGTGCCATCAAAGCGGGACAAGAGACCCAGTACTTC.

Only a few counts were recorded for this clonotype. The gene calls are TRBV5-6 and TRBJ2-2, with D perhaps TRBD2 (6 bases). Trimming took 5 bases from V and 4 from J, leaving 15 bases between them. Germline V lookup: CDR1 SGHDT, CDR2 YYEEEE. This CDR3 is built from 15 residues. The CDR3 is CASSIRGESTGELFF. CDR3 nucleotides: TGTGCCAGCAGTATTCGCGGGGAATCCACCGGGGAGCTGTTTTTT.

This clonotype was counted between two and nine times. A junction boundary mismatches the germline segment, possibly from a read error. This sequence joins TRBV14 and TRBJ2-7; 7 bases agree with TRBD1. This CDR3 comprises 16 residues. Per germline, CDR1 SGHDN and CDR2 FVKESK. Written as DNA, the CDR3 is TGTGCCAGCAGCCAAGACAGGGGGTACAGCTCCTACGAGCGGTACTTC. Its protein product is CASSQDRGYSSYERYF.

The rearrangement joins TRBV2 to TRBJ2-3; D unclear. V was cut by 6 bases and J by 1 base, with 8 bases left in between. From germline, CDR1 is SNHLY and CDR2 FYNNEI. The CDR3 length is 13 residues. The CDR3 is CASSVVGTDTQYF. For the CDR3, the DNA is TGTGCCAGCAGCGTGGTTGGCACAGATACGCAGTATTTT. Based on the CDR3 plus reference TRBV2 and TRBJ2-3, the full variable domain is EPEVTQTPSHQVTQMGQEVILRCVPISNHLYFYWYRQILGQKVEFLVSFYNNEISEKSEIFDDQFSVERPDGSNFTLKIRSTKLEDSAMYFCASSVVGTDTQYFGPGTRLTVL.

This chain connects TRBV2 to TRBJ2-4, with D tentatively TRBD1 or TRBD2 (5 bases each). Germline V gene data show CDR1 as SNHLY and CDR2 as FYNNEI. The CDR3 spans 13 residues. The V gene lost 3 bases and the J gene lost 8 bases, with 11 bases spanning the gap. The CDR3 DNA sequence: TGTGCCAGCAGTGATAGGCAGGGACACATTCAGTACTTC. This translates into CASSDRQGHIQYF.

This CDR3 is CASSIDAGVEAFF. The CDR3 DNA follows: TGTGCCAGTAGTATAGATGCAGGGGTTGAAGCTTTCTTT. This chain uses TRBV19 with TRBJ1-1; perhaps TRBD1 as D (6 bases). Germline V gene lookup returns CDR1 LNHDA and CDR2 SQIVND (reference sequence). The V end lost 0 bases, the J end lost 7 bases, and 9 bases lay between the germline ends. The CDR3 totals 13 residues.

The chain uses TRBV5-1 and TRBJ2-1; D gene ambiguous. Germline V gene sequence: CDR1 SGHRS, CDR2 YFSETQ. Trimming cost V 1 base and J 10 bases, with 9 bases left between them. The CDR3 length is 12 residues. In DNA, the CDR3 is TGCGCCAGCAGCTTGTTTGGCTACGAGCAGTTCTTC. Residues: CASSLFGYEQFF.

This clonotype was detected only a few times. The V call is TRBV4-1, the J call TRBJ1-2; D not certain. The CDR3 length is 16 residues. Per germline, CDR1 MGHRA and CDR2 YSYEKL. V lost 4 bases and J lost 0, with 15 bases in between. CDR3 amino acids: CASSRLNNLANYGYTF. In DNA, the CDR3 is TGCGCCAGCAGCCGACTGAACAACCTCGCTAACTATGGCTACACCTTC.

As for this clonotype: One junction end does not reproduce the germline sequence, and a read error may be involved. This rearrangement joins TRBV7-8 to TRBJ2-5; D unclear. The CDR3 is 11 amino acids. CDR1 is SGHVS and CDR2 is FQNEAQ in the germline V gene. The DNA of the CDR3 is TGTGCCAGTAGCTCGACTGGAGCCCAGTACTTC. Translated, it gives CASSSTGAQYF.

V usage is TRBV25-1 and J usage is TRBJ1-1, with D unclear. CDR1 is MGHDK and CDR2 is SYGVNS in the germline V gene. V lost 6 bases and J 5 bases, leaving 10 bases between the germline ends. The CDR3 is 12 amino acids. Written as DNA, the CDR3 is TGTGCCAGCAGGGTGGGGATAACTGAAGCTTTCTTT. Translating gives CASRVGITEAFF.

The DNA for the CDR3 is TGTGCCAGCAGCTTATCGCGGGAACTCCTCGAGACCCAGTACTTC. Amino acids: CASSLSRELLETQYF. This rearrangement joins TRBV7-2 to TRBJ2-5, with D perhaps TRBD2 (6 bases). The V end was cut by 2 bases, the J end by 5 bases, with 15 bases between. CDR1 is SGHTA, CDR2 FQGNSA, per germline. CDR3 size: 15 residues.

This chain connects TRBV5-8 to TRBJ2-2; 9 bases are shared with TRBD1. CDR3 length: 15 residues. Germline CDR1 is SGHTS and CDR2 is YDEGEE. J gave up 5 bases and V 0 bases, and 2 bases lay outside the gene matches. In DNA form, the CDR3 reads TGTGCCAGCAGCTTGGAACAGGGGGCTACCGGGGAGCTGTTTTTT. It codes for CASSLEQGATGELFF.

This chain connects TRBV20-1 to TRBJ2-7; D possibly corresponds to TRBD2 (5 bases). The CDR3 contains 14 residues. Germline V gene data show CDR1 as DFQATT and CDR2 as SNEGSKA (reference sequence). Trimming stripped 7 bases from V and 4 bases from J, with 20 bases between. CDR3 loop: CSVGGQNGVYEQYF. The CDR3 DNA sequence: TGCAGTGTTGGTGGGCAGAACGGGGTATACGAGCAGTACTTC.

This clonotype has a handful of counts. This chain links TRBV24-1 with TRBJ2-1; the match to TRBD2 covers 7 bases. The CDR3 loop spans 15 amino acids. CDR1 and CDR2 (germline): KGHDR, SFDVKD. V gave up 5 bases and J gave up 8 bases; unmatched junction bases: 11. The CDR3 sequence is CATSGLAEGLHEQFF. The DNA for the CDR3 is TGTGCCACCAGTGGCCTAGCGGAGGGACTTCATGAGCAGTTCTTC.

This clonotype came up a few times. The genes are TRBV20-1 and TRBJ2-2; D perhaps matches TRBD2 (5 bases). CDR1 is DFQATT, CDR2 SNEGSKA, per germline (reference sequence). This CDR3 spans 15 amino acids. V was cut by 0 bases and J by 0 bases, with 8 bases left in between. CDR3 amino acids: CSAREKGANTGELFF. For the CDR3, the DNA is TGCAGTGCTAGAGAAAAGGGAGCGAACACCGGGGAGCTGTTTTTT.

V is TRBV7-2 and J is TRBJ1-2; TRBD1 aligns across 7 bases. Germline trimming cut 3 bases from V and 4 bases from J; bases unmatched to any gene: 5. The CDR3 has 14 amino acids. The germline V gene encodes CDR1 SGHTA and CDR2 FQGNSA. The CDR3 sequence: CASSFETGPYGYTF. In DNA form, the CDR3 reads TGTGCCAGCAGCTTCGAGACAGGGCCCTATGGCTACACCTTC.

This clonotype was detected a few times. The chain links TRBV29-1 to TRBJ2-5; D is unclear. Trimming took 7 bases from V and 1 from J, leaving 13 bases between them. Germline V CDR1 and CDR2: SQVTM, ANQGSEA. The CDR3 loop spans 13 amino acids. As DNA, the CDR3 is TGCAGCGGATGTGGTGTCGGCCAAGAGACCCAGTACTTC. Amino acid sequence: CSGCGVGQETQYF.

This chain links TRBV5-1 with TRBJ2-2; no definite D call. The ends were cut back, 1 base at V and 1 base at J, with 11 bases in the middle. Germline V gene lookup returns CDR1 SGHRS and CDR2 YFSETQ. This CDR3 is 16 amino acids long. CDR3 in DNA: TGCGCCAGCAGCTTGACGGGCCGCGAGAACACCGGGGAGCTGTTTTTT. Encoded protein: CASSLTGRENTGELFF.

The V and J genes are TRBV4-1 and TRBJ2-5; 10 positions agree with TRBD2. Germline values: CDR1 MGHRA, CDR2 YSYEKL. The CDR3 covers 17 residues. The V and J ends lost 0 bases and 4 bases, in that order; junction bases with no gene match: 8. The CDR3 bases are TGCGCCAGCAGCCAAGATATAGCGGGGGGCAGGAGAGAGACCCAGTACTTC. It codes for CASSQDIAGGRRETQYF.

The CDR3 protein is CASSFRGPYNEQFF. CDR3 nucleotide sequence: TGTGCCAGCAGTTTTAGGGGACCATACAATGAGCAGTTCTTC. V gene TRBV12-3 or TRBV12-4 combines with J gene TRBJ2-5, with D possibly called TRBD1 or TRBD2 (5 bases each). Near its end, the DNA agrees better with TRBJ2-1, so the J call may be wrong. The CDR3 is 14 residues long.

This clonotype has at least ten counts. The chain uses TRBV9 and TRBJ2-5; D gene uncertain. The assigned J gene may be wrong: the sequence end matches TRBJ2-1 better. Germline CDR1 reads SGDLS; CDR2 reads YYNGEE. The CDR3 length is 12 residues. The CDR3 coding sequence is TGTGCCAGCAGCCCCATGGGCAATGAGCAGTTCTTC. Translation: CASSPMGNEQFF.

There are a few counts of this clonotype. The chain is built from TRBV7-6 and TRBJ2-3; TRBD1 matches 11 bases. V lost 2 bases to trimming and J lost 4 bases; unmatched junction nucleotides: 11. Germline V gene lookup returns CDR1 SGHVS and CDR2 FNYEAQ. The CDR3 has 18 amino acids. The chain's CDR3 is CASSLNIGTGGFPDTQYF. CDR3 in DNA: TGTGCCAGCAGCTTAAATATAGGGACAGGGGGTTTCCCAGATACGCAGTATTTT.

The J gene is TRBJ2-1, the V gene TRBV9, with a weak D call TRBD2 (6 bases). The CDR3 contains 14 residues. Germline CDR1 SGDLS, CDR2 YYNGEE. With 7 bases removed from V and 8 bases from J, the gap between germline ends came to 19 bases. This chain's CDR3 is CASGGLRAMDEQFF. In nucleotides, the CDR3 is TGTGCCAGCGGGGGGTTACGGGCGATGGATGAGCAGTTCTTC.

This clonotype was detected only a few times. This chain links TRBV28 with TRBJ2-2; TRBD2 agrees at 7 bases. Germline-derived CDR1 and CDR2 are MDHEN and SYDVKM. The CDR3 is 18 amino acids. V shed 4 bases, J shed 6 bases, and the junction held 17 bases outside the gene matches. For the CDR3, the DNA is TGTGCCAGCAGTTCTAACCCGTCGAGGCGGGGGAAGCCCGGGGAGCTGTTTTTT. Protein: CASSSNPSRRGKPGELFF.

This clonotype was observed a few times. This rearrangement joins TRBV6-5 to TRBJ2-5, with 9 bases aligning to TRBD2. The J call may be mistaken, given a closer DNA end match to TRBJ2-1. CDR3 length: 15 amino acids. The V gene's germline CDR1 is MNHEY and CDR2 SVGAGI. The CDR3 is CASSYGLAGMDEQFF. In DNA, the CDR3 is TGTGCCAGCAGTTACGGGCTAGCGGGAATGGATGAGCAGTTCTTC.

Of note for this clonotype: A single base separates this from a much larger clone, so it may be a read error. This sequence joins TRBV3-1 and TRBJ2-1; 10 bases are a match to TRBD2. Germline-derived CDR1 and CDR2 are LGHDT and YNNKEL (reference sequence). The CDR3 has 16 residues. V dropped 2 bases and J dropped 2; count of bases not matched to a gene: 3. The CDR3 nucleotides are TGTGCCAGCAGCCAACCTACTAGCGGGGCCTACAATGAGCAGTTCTTC. Protein sequence: CASSQPTSGAYNEQFF.

This clonotype was counted a few times. The J gene is TRBJ1-2, the V gene TRBV2; D call uncertain. V gave up 6 bases and J gave up 12 bases, with 23 bases separating them. Germline CDR1 SNHLY, CDR2 FYNNEI. There are 14 residues in the CDR3. CDR3 DNA sequence: TGTGCCAGCAGCCCTGGACTACTCAAAGGCGGCGACACCTTC. Its translation is CASSPGLLKGGDTF.

This clonotype was seen a handful of times. The V gene is TRBV6-4, the J gene TRBJ2-6; D gene uncertain. Germline V gene sequence: CDR1 MRHNA, CDR2 SNTAGT. This CDR3 contains 15 residues. V was cut by 2 bases and J by 0 bases, with 5 bases left in between. The chain's CDR3 is CASSDGDSGANVLTF. The CDR3 region has the DNA TGTGCCAGCAGTGACGGAGACTCTGGGGCCAACGTCCTGACTTTC.

J is TRBJ1-1 and V is TRBV6-2 or TRBV6-3, with a weak D call TRBD1 (5 bases). There are 14 residues in the CDR3. Germline V CDR1 and CDR2: MNHEY, SVGEGT. Trimming took off 3 bases at V and 4 bases at J, with 12 bases between the two ends. The CDR3 reads CASSYAGDGTEAFF. The DNA of the CDR3 is TGTGCCAGCAGTTATGCGGGGGATGGCACTGAAGCTTTCTTT.